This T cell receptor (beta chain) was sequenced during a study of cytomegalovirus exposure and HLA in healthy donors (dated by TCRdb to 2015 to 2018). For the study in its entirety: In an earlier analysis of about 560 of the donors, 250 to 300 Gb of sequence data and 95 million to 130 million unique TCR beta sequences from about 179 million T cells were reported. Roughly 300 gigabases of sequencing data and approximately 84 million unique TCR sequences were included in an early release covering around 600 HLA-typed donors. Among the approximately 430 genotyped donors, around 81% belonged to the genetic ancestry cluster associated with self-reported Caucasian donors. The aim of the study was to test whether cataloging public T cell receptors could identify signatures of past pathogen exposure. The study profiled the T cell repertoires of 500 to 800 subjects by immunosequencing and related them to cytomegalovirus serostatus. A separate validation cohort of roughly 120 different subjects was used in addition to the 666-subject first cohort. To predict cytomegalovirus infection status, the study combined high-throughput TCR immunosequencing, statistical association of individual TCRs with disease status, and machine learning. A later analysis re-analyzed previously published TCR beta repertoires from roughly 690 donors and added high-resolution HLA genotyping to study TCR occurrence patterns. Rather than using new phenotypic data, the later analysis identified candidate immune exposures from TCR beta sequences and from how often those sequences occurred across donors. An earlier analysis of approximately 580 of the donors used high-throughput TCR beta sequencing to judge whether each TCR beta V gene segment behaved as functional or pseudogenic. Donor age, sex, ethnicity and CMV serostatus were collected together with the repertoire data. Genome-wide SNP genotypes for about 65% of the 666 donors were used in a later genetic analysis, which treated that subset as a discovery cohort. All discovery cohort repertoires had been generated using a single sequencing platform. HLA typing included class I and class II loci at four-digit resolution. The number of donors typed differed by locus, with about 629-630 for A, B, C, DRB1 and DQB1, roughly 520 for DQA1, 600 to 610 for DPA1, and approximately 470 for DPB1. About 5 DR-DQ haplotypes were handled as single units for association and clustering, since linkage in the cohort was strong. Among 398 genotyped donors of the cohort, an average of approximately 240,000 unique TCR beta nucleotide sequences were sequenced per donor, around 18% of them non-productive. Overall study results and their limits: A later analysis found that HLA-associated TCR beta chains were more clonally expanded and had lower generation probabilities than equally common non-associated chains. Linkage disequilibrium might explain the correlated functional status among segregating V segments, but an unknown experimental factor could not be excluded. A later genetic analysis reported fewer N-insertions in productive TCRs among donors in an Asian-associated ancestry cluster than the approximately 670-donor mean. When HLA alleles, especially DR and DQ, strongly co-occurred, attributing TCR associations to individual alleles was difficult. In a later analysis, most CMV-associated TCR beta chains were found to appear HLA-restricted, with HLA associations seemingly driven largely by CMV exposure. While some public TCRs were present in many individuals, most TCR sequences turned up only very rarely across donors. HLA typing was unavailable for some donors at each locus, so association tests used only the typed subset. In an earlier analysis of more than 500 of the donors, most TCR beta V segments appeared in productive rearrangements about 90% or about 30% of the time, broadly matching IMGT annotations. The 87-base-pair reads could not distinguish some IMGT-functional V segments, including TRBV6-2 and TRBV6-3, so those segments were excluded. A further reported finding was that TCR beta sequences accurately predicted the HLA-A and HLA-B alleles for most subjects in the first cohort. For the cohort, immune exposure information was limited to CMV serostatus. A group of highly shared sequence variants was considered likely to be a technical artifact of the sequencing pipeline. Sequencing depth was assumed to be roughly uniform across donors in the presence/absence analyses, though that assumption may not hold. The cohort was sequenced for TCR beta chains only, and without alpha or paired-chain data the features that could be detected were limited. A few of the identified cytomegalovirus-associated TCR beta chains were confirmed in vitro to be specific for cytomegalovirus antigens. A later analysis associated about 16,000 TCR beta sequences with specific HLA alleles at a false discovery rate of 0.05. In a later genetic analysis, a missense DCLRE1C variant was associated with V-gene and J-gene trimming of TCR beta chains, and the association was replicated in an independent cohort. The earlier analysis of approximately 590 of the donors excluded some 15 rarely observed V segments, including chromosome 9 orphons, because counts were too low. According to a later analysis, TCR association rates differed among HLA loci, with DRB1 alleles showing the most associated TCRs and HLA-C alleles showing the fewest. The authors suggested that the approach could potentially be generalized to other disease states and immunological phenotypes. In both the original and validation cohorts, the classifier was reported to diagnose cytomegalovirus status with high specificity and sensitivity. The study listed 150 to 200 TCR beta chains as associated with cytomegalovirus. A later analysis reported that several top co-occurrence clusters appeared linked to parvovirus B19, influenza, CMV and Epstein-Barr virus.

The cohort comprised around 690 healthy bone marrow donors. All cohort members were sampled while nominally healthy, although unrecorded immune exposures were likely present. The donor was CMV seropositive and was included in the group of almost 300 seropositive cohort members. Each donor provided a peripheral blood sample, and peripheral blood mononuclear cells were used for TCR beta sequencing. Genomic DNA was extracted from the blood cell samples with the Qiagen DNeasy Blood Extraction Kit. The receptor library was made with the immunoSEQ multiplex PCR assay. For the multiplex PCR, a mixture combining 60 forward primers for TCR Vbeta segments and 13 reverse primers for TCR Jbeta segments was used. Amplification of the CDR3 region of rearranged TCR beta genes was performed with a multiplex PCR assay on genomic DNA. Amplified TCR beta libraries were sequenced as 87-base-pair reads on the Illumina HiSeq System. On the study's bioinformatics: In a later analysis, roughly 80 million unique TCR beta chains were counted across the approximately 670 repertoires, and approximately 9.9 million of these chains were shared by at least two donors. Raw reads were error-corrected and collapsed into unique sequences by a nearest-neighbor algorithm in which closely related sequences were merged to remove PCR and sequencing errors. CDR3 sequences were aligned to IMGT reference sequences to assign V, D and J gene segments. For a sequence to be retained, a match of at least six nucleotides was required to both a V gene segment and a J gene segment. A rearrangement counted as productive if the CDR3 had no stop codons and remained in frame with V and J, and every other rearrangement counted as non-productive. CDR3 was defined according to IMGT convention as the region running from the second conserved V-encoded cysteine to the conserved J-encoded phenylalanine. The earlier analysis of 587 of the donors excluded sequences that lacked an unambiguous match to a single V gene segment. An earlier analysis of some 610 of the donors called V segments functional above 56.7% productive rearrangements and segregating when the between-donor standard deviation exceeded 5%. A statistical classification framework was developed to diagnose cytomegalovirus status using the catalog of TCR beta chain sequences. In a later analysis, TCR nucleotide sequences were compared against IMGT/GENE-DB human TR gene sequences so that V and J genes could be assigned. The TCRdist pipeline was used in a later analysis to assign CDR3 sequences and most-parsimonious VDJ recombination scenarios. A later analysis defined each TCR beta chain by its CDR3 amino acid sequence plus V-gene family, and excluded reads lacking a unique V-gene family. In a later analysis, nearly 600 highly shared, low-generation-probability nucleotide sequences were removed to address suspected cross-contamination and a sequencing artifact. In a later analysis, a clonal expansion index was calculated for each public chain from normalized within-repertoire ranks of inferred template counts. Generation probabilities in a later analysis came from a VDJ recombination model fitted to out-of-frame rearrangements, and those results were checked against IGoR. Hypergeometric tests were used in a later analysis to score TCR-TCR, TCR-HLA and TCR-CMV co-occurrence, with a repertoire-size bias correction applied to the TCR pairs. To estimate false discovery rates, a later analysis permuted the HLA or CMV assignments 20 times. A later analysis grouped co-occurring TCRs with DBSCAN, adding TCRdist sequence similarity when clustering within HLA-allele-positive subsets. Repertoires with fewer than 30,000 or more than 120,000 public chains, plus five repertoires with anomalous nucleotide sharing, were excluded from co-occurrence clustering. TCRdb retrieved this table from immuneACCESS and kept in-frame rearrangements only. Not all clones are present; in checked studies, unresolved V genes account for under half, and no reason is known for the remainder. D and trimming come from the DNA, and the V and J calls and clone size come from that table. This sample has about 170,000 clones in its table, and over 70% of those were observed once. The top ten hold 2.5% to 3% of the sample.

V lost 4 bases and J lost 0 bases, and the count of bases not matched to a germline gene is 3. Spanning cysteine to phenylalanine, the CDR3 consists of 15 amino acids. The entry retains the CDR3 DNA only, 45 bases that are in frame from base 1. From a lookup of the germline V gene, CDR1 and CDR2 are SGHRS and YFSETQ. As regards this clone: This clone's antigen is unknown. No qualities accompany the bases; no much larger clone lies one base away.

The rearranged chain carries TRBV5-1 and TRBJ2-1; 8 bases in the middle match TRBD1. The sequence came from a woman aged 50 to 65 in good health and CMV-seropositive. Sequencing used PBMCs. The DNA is TGCGCCAGCAGCGGGGACAGGAACTCCTACAATGAGCAGTTCTTC. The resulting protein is CASSGDRNSYNEQFF.